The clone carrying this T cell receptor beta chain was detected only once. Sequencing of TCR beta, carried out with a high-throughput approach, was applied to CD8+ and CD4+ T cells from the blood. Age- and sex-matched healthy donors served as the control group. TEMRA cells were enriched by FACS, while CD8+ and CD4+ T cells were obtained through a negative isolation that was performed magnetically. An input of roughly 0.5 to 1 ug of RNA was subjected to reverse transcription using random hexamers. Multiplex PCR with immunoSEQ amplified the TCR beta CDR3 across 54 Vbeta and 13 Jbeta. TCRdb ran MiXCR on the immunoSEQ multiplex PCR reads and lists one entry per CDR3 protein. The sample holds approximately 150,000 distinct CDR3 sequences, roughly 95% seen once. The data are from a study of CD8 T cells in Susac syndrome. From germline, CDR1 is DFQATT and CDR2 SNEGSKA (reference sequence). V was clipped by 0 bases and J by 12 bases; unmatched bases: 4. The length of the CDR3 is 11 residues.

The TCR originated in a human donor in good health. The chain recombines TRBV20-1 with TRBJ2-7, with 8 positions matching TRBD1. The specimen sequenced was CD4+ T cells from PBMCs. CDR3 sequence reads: CSARDGDRPYF. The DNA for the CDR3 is TGCAGTGCTAGAGACGGGGACAGGCCGTACTTC.